Presented here are 14 T cell receptor beta chains from one specimen sequenced in a study of identical twins. TCRdb reanalysed the 5' RACE reads using MiXCR and keeps one entry per CDR3 protein. The table lists 1.5 million to 2 million distinct CDR3 sequences, under 35% of them singletons. The sequencing sample was made of cord blood. The receptors come from a newborn girl in good health.

The rearrangement links TRBV3-1 to TRBJ1-4, with D unresolved. The CDR3 is 13 amino acids. V lost 6 bases, J lost 11 bases, and 16 bases lay in between. Germline V gives CDR1 LGHDT, CDR2 YNNKEL (reference sequence). The CDR3 sequence: CASRLSNGRKLFF. For the CDR3, the DNA is TGTGCCAGCAGGCTCTCAAATGGACGGAAACTGTTTTTT. Looking up the rest from reference TRBV3-1 and TRBJ1-4 gives the full variable domain: DTAVSQTPKYLVTQMGNDKSIKCEQNLGHDTMYWYKQDSKKFLKIMFSYNNKELIINETVPNRFSPKSPDKAHLNLHINSLELGDSAVYFCASRLSNGRKLFFGSGTQLSVL.

V gene TRBV5-4 combines with J gene TRBJ2-7, with TRBD2 matching 12 bases. Germline V gene data show CDR1 as SGHNT and CDR2 as YYREEE (reference sequence). V trimming: 4 bases; J trimming: 2 bases; junction bases outside the gene matches: 7. The CDR3 spans 16 residues. The chain's CDR3 is CASSEKTSGRPYEQYF. The CDR3 region has the DNA TGTGCCAGCAGCGAAAAGACTAGCGGGAGACCCTACGAGCAGTACTTC.

This clonotype was found a few times. This sequence joins TRBV20-1 and TRBJ2-7; a possible D gene is TRBD2 (6 bases). The CDR3 length is 14 residues. The V gene's germline CDR1 is DFQATT and CDR2 SNEGSKA (reference sequence). V dropped 4 bases and J dropped 2 bases, with 15 bases sitting between them. The CDR3 reads CSAIHQRVPYEQYF. In DNA, the CDR3 is TGCAGTGCTATCCACCAGCGGGTTCCCTACGAGCAGTACTTC.

This clonotype appeared a few times. One end of the junction is discordant with germline, which a read error may explain. V is TRBV7-7 and J is TRBJ2-1, with 14 bases identical to TRBD2. Germline CDR1 reads SSHAT; CDR2 reads FNYEAQ (reference sequence). This CDR3 has 16 amino acids. This chain's CDR3 is CASSPSGLAGVNEQFF. The CDR3 DNA follows: TGTGCTAGCAGCCCCTCGGGACTAGCGGGAGTTAATGAGCAGTTCTTC.

This clonotype was observed a handful of times. The V call is TRBV2, the J call TRBJ2-7; maybe TRBD1 (5 bases). The CDR3 totals 14 residues. Germline V gene sequence: CDR1 SNHLY, CDR2 FYNNEI. The V end was cut by 1 base, the J end by 1 base, with 8 bases between. Here the CDR3 reads CASSEEWTSYEQYF. The CDR3, as DNA: TGTGCCAGCAGTGAAGAGTGGACATCCTACGAGCAGTACTTC.

V is TRBV12-3 or TRBV12-4 and J is TRBJ1-2; 10 bases are shared with TRBD1. This CDR3 contains 15 residues. The trim removed 5 bases at V and 4 bases at J, leaving 7 bases unmatched. CDR3 in amino acids: CASSIRQGAGYGYTF. The CDR3 DNA sequence: TGTGCCAGCAGTATTCGACAGGGGGCTGGCTATGGCTACACCTTC.

A note on this clonotype: No conserved phenylalanine or tryptophan ends this CDR3, so it is likely a read error. The chain couples TRBV2 to TRBJ2-1, with D possibly TRBD2 on 5 matching bases. V lost 4 bases and J 6 bases, leaving 7 bases between the germline ends. This CDR3 contains 12 residues. Germline V CDR1 and CDR2: SNHLY, FYNNEI. The CDR3 coding sequence is TGTGCCAGCAGTGCGGGGAGCAATGAGCAGTTCGTC. Translation: CASSAGSNEQFV.

The rearrangement uses TRBV7-9 and TRBJ2-3; the D is unclear. Germline CDR1 reads SEHNR; CDR2 reads FQNEAQ (reference sequence). The ends were cut back, 3 bases at V and 0 bases at J, with 7 bases in the middle. The CDR3 sequence is 14 residues long. In DNA form, the CDR3 reads TGTGCCAGCAGCTTTTCGAAAAGCACAGATACGCAGTATTTT. Encoded protein: CASSFSKSTDTQYF.

This clonotype appeared a few times. The chain joins TRBV7-9 to TRBJ1-5; D is unclear. Trimming left V 1 base short and J 4 bases short, with 14 bases between. This CDR3 spans 16 amino acids. Germline V gene sequence: CDR1 SEHNR, CDR2 FQNEAQ (reference sequence). The CDR3 DNA reads as TGTGCCAGCAGCTTAGGTAACGGGATTCGGAATCAGCCCCAGCATTTT. Translated, it gives CASSLGNGIRNQPQHF.

About this clonotype: Compared with germline, one end of the junction differs, possibly owing to a read error. The chain couples TRBV2 to TRBJ2-7, with TRBD2 matching over 12 bases. Germline CDR1 SNHLY, CDR2 FYNNEI. This CDR3 has 15 amino acids. For the CDR3, the DNA is TGCGCCAGCAGTGAGACTAGCGGGAGCATAGGCGAGCAGTACTTC. Its translation is CASSETSGSIGEQYF.

J is TRBJ2-7 and V is TRBV7-9; 7 bases are a match to TRBD1. From germline, CDR1 is SEHNR and CDR2 FQNEAQ (reference sequence). The CDR3 is 15 amino acids. Trimming cost V 4 bases and J 7 bases; bases outside gene matches: 13. The CDR3 is CASSWGQTSYNEQYF. CDR3 sequence (DNA): TGTGCCAGCAGCTGGGGACAGACCTCCTACAATGAGCAGTACTTC.

V usage is TRBV4-1 and J usage is TRBJ1-2; 8 bases match TRBD1. This CDR3 has 16 amino acids. Per the germline V gene, CDR1 is MGHRA and CDR2 is YSYEKL. Unmatched junction bases numbered 9, after V lost 3 bases and J lost 3 bases. The CDR3 DNA sequence: TGCGCCAGCAGCCAGATCCCGGGACAGGTAGACTATGGCTACACCTTC. Residues: CASSQIPGQVDYGYTF.

The chain uses TRBV4-1 and TRBJ2-1, with D perhaps matching TRBD1 or TRBD2 (5 bases each). The CDR3 extends over 15 amino acids. Trimming stripped 5 bases from V and 4 bases from J, with 15 bases between. The germline V gene encodes CDR1 MGHRA and CDR2 YSYEKL. CDR3 in DNA: TGCGCCAGCAGCACCGGGACCTCCACTTACAATGAGCAGTTCTTC. Translation: CASSTGTSTYNEQFF.

A few counts support this clonotype. J is TRBJ2-3 and V is TRBV20-1; maybe TRBD1 (5 bases). The CDR3 has 14 amino acids. Germline V gene sequence: CDR1 DFQATT, CDR2 SNEGSKA (reference sequence). Between the trimmed V and J ends, which lost 2 bases and 2 bases, there was a span of 11 bases. DNA for the CDR3: TGCAGTGCTAGACAGGGAAGTACCACAGATACGCAGTATTTT. This translates into CSARQGSTTDTQYF.